This entry lists 6 T cell receptor beta chains sequenced from one sample in a study of blood T cells in healthy people across ages. The authors ran a second PCR of roughly 6 to 11 cycles using a sample-barcoded 5' primer and a J-beta primer mix. TCRdb independently ran MiXCR on the 5' RACE reads; one entry per CDR3 protein. This sample yields 1.8 million or so distinct CDR3 sequences, of which roughly 43% are seen a single time; more than 20% belongs to the top ten. The sample consisted of blood. These receptors were obtained from a human donor in good health.

The V gene is TRBV7-2, the J gene TRBJ2-3; D uncertain. The V gene lost 6 bases and the J gene lost 1 base, with 5 bases spanning the gap. This CDR3 region has 12 residues. In germline, CDR1 is SGHTA, CDR2 FQGNSA. For the CDR3, the DNA is TGTGCCAGCAGGATAGGCACAGATACGCAGTATTTT. As protein: CASRIGTDTQYF.

This clonotype has more than one count but fewer than ten. The gene calls are TRBV5-1 and TRBJ2-5; D may be TRBD2 (7 bases). Germline V lookup: CDR1 SGHRS, CDR2 YFSETQ. The CDR3 loop spans 15 amino acids. The germline V and J ends were trimmed by 3 bases and 6 bases, with 18 bases remaining between them. The CDR3 DNA reads as TGCGCCAGCAGCTGGGGGCGGGGGACGACAAAGACCCAGTACTTC. It codes for CASSWGRGTTKTQYF. Complete variable domain (other parts from reference TRBV5-1 and TRBJ2-5): KAGVTQTPRYLIKTRGQQVTLSCSPISGHRSVSWYQQTPGQGLQFLFEYFSETQRNKGNFPGRFSGRQFSNSRSEMNVSTLELGDSALYLCASSWGRGTTKTQYFGPGTRLLVL.

This clonotype showed up just a few times. J is TRBJ2-7 and V is TRBV20-1; 8 bases are shared with TRBD2. Germline CDR1 is DFQATT and CDR2 is SNEGSKA (reference sequence). The CDR3 sequence is 14 residues long. Trimming took 1 base from V and 4 from J; bases not matched to a gene: 6. The DNA of the CDR3 is TGCAGTGCTAGAGGGGCGGGGGGCATTTACGAGCAGTACTTC. Its protein is CSARGAGGIYEQYF.

The V call is TRBV5-1, the J call TRBJ1-4; TRBD1 matches 8 bases. The CDR3 runs to 14 residues. Germline V lookup: CDR1 SGHRS, CDR2 YFSETQ. V lost 3 bases and J lost 7; bases outside the gene matches: 5. The CDR3, as DNA: TGCGCCAGCAGCTGGGGACAGGAGCGTGAAAAACTGTTTTTT. Translation: CASSWGQEREKLFF.

This clonotype was detected many times. The chain recombines TRBV7-2 with TRBJ2-7, with 7 bases aligning to TRBD1. V shed 6 bases, J shed 3 bases, and the junction held 8 bases outside the gene matches. Germline V gene sequence: CDR1 SGHTA, CDR2 FQGNSA. The CDR3 is 14 residues long. CDR3 loop: CASSFRTGDYEQYF. In nucleotides, the CDR3 is TGTGCCAGCAGTTTTAGGACAGGAGACTACGAGCAGTACTTC. Looking up the rest from reference TRBV7-2 and TRBJ2-7 gives the full variable domain: GAGVSQSPSNKVTEKGKDVELRCDPISGHTALYWYRQSLGQGLEFLIYFQGNSAPDKSGLPSDRFSAERTGGSVSTLTIQRTQQEDSAVYLCASSFRTGDYEQYFGPGTRLTVT.

The V gene is TRBV12-3 or TRBV12-4, the J gene TRBJ2-6, with 7 nucleotides matching TRBD2. The CDR3 contains 16 residues. The ends lost 2 bases at V and 2 bases at J; junction bases unmatched: 3. CDR3 nucleotides: TGTGCCAGCAGTTTATGGGGGGGACCTGGGGCCAACGTCCTGACTTTC. It translates to CASSLWGGPGANVLTF.